Listed below are T cell receptor beta chains from one sample, sequenced in a study of cytomegalovirus exposure and HLA in healthy donors. The repertoire was sequenced with immunoSEQ multiplex PCR; TCRdb's copy has only in-frame clones and lacks some. The table shows 190,000 or so clones, with 65% to 85% occurring only once. The material sequenced was PBMCs. All receptors derive from a woman younger than 30 in good health and CMV-seropositive. Each CDR3 is given with its conserved first and last residue. Each record gives: clone size, D gene, J gene, V gene, CDR3 DNA, CDR3 protein. The D gene is left open where the match is weak. Clone size is not always given. Where it is, it says once, few, many or a class for expanded clones.

>.|TRBD1|TRBJ2-5|TRBV7-9
TGTGCCAGCAGCGTGGGCAATGACAGGGGAGAGACCCAGTACTTC
CASSVGNDRGETQYF
>once|.|TRBJ2-1|TRBV5-1
TGCGCCAGCAGTACAGCTTCCTACAATGAGCAGTTCTTC
CASSTASYNEQFF
>.|.|TRBJ2-3|TRBV18
TGTGCCAGCTCACCACCTCTATTCACAGATACGCAGTATTTT
CASSPPLFTDTQYF
>.|.|TRBJ1-2|TRBV5-1
TGCGCCAGCAGGAGGGACACTACCGACTATGGCTACACCTTC
CASRRDTTDYGYTF
>.|.|TRBJ1-2|TRBV5-6
TGTGCCAGCAGCCCGGGGGAACCCCCTCCTGGCTACACCTTC
CASSPGEPPPGYTF
>.|TRBD2|TRBJ2-2|TRBV5-1
TGCGCCAGCAGCTTCGGGGGGACGAACACCGGGGAGCTGTTTTTT
CASSFGGTNTGELFF
>.|TRBD1|TRBJ1-2|TRBV28
TGTGCCAGCAGTTTAGCCCCTAAGGGACAGGGCGGCTACACCTTC
CASSLAPKGQGGYTF
>.|.|TRBJ1-3|TRBV9
TGTGCCAGCAGCGTAGACCCCCTCGGGATTCCTGGAAACACCATATATTTT
CASSVDPLGIPGNTIYF
>.|TRBD1|TRBJ2-3|TRBV13
TGTGCCAGCAGCGCCAGGGACAGGGGGGCAGATACGCAGTATTTT
CASSARDRGADTQYF
>.|.|TRBJ2-7|TRBV6-5
TGTGCCAGCAGTTACCCCGGCAGGGGAAGAGAGCAGTACTTC
CASSYPGRGREQYF
>.|.|TRBJ2-3|TRBV5-5
TGTGCCAGCAGCTTACTACCCACAGATACGCAGTATTTT
CASSLLPTDTQYF
>once|.|TRBJ1-5|TRBV9
TGTGCCAGCAGCGCCCAGGCAGGGAATCAGCCCCAGCATTTT
CASSAQAGNQPQHF
>.|.|TRBJ2-7|TRBV5-6
TGTGCCAGCAGCCATGTGGCGGTAGCCGCCGAGCAGTACTTC
CASSHVAVAAEQYF
>.|.|TRBJ1-2|TRBV18
TGTGCCAGCTCCCCTGGGCGGGACGGCTACACCTTC
CASSPGRDGYTF
>.|.|TRBJ1-1|TRBV7-9
TGTGCCAGCAGCTTAGTGTTTGGTGGTGGGCCCATGAACACTGAAGCTTTCTTT
CASSLVFGGGPMNTEAFF
>.|.|TRBJ1-2|TRBV7-2
TGTGCCAGCAGCCGTGACAGGAGAGGGGGCTACACCTTC
CASSRDRRGGYTF
>.|TRBD2|TRBJ2-3|TRBV5-4
TGTGCCAGCAGCTTAGGGCAGTCGGAGGGGAGGGCCCATTTT
CASSLGQSEGRAHF
>once|.|TRBJ1-1|TRBV5-6
TGTGCCAGCAGCTTGGAGCAGGGACTCGCCCTTAGTAAGAACACTGAAGCTTTCTTT
CASSLEQGLALSKNTEAFF
>few|.|TRBJ2-2|TRBV19
TGTGCCAGTGCAGGGTCAACCGGGGAGCTGTTTTTT
CASAGSTGELFF
>.|.|TRBJ2-4|TRBV6-1
TGTGCCAGCAGTACAGGTTTTTATGACATTCAGTACTTC
CASSTGFYDIQYF
>.|TRBD1|TRBJ1-2|TRBV2
TGTGCCAGCAGCGCCACCGGGACAGGGTTTCGCGGCTACACCTTC
CASSATGTGFRGYTF
>.|TRBD1|TRBJ1-2|TRBV19
TGTGCCAGTAGTACACAGGGGGCTACTCCCCTCTATGGCTACACCTTC
CASSTQGATPLYGYTF
>.|.|TRBJ2-7|TRBV7-9
TGTGCCAGCAGCTTATCAGACTTTTACGAGCAGTACTTC
CASSLSDFYEQYF
>.|TRBD1|TRBJ1-1|TRBV6-4
TGTGCCAGCAGCGTTTACTCAGGGGGCACTGAAGCTTTCTTT
CASSVYSGGTEAFF
>.|TRBD2|TRBJ2-3|TRBV10-3
TGTGCCATCAGTAGCGGGGGGTCCACAGATACGCAGTATTTT
CAISSGGSTDTQYF
>.|.|TRBJ2-1|TRBV11-2
TGTGCCAGCAGCTTTGGCCAGGCTATTTACAATGAGCAGTTCTTC
CASSFGQAIYNEQFF
>.|.|TRBJ1-1|TRBV5-1
TGCGCCAGCAGCTTGGATCGGGGGAACACTGAAGCTTTCTTT
CASSLDRGNTEAFF
>.|TRBD2|TRBJ2-3|TRBV9
TGTGCCAGCAGCGTAGCAGCAAGAGCGGGGGGGCCAAATACGCAGTATTTT
CASSVAARAGGPNTQYF
>once|TRBD1|TRBJ1-4|TRBV11-2
TGTGCCAGCAGCTTAAGTCCGGACAGGGAAGGAAAACTGTTTTTT
CASSLSPDREGKLFF
>.|TRBD2|TRBJ2-2|TRBV2
TGTGCCAGCAGCCTGGCGGGGGGCCTTAACACCGGGGAGCTGTTTTTT
CASSLAGGLNTGELFF
>once|TRBD2|TRBJ2-3|TRBV5-6
TGTGCCAGCAGCTCGGGACTAGCGGGGGGCCCTAGCACAGATACGCAGTATTTT
CASSSGLAGGPSTDTQYF
>.|.|TRBJ2-7|TRBV29-1
TGCAGCGCCACGGACAGTATGACCGAGCAGTACTTC
CSATDSMTEQYF
>.|.|TRBJ1-3|TRBV9
TGTGCCAGCAGCGTAGACGGTTCTGGAAACACCATATATTTT
CASSVDGSGNTIYF
>once|.|TRBJ1-2|TRBV6-5
TGTGCCAGCAGTGAAACAGCTAACTATGGCTACACCTTC
CASSETANYGYTF
>.|TRBD2|TRBJ2-6|TRBV5-1
TGCGCCAGCAGTGGGAGGGCAGGCGGAGCTGGGGCCAACGTCCTGACTTTC
CASSGRAGGAGANVLTF
>.|TRBD2|TRBJ2-5|TRBV5-1
TGCGCCAGCAGCCCCGGGACTAGCGGCCAAGAGACCCAGTACTTC
CASSPGTSGQETQYF
>.|.|TRBJ1-2|TRBV18
TGTGCCAGCTCAGACGACAGTGGGATCGGCTACACCTTC
CASSDDSGIGYTF
>few|.|TRBJ1-4|TRBV27
TGTGCCAGCAGTTTGAATCTGGGAGACACCACTAATGAAAAACTGTTTTTT
CASSLNLGDTTNEKLFF
>.|.|TRBJ2-1|TRBV4-3
TGCGCCAGCAGCCAAGTAATGAGGTCGTCAAACAATGAGCAGTTCTTC
CASSQVMRSSNNEQFF
>few|.|TRBJ2-3|TRBV7-3
TGTGCCAGCAGCTTATCCCCAGGGGCGGGGGTCACAGATACGCAGTATTTT
CASSLSPGAGVTDTQYF
>.|.|TRBJ2-7|TRBV6-6
TGTGCCAGCAGCCGCGCGGGGACGACCTACGAGCAGTACTTC
CASSRAGTTYEQYF
>.|.|TRBJ2-1|TRBV7-3
TGTGCCAGCAGCTTAGGCGGGGTGGCCAATGAGCAGTTCTTC
CASSLGGVANEQFF
>.|.|TRBJ1-2|TRBV5-6
TGTGCCAGCAGCTTGGGTTGGGGCGGCGGCTACACCTTC
CASSLGWGGGYTF
>.|.|TRBJ1-2|TRBV5-6
TGTGCCAGCAGCTTACACAGGGTTAACTATGGCTACACCTTC
CASSLHRVNYGYTF
>.|.|TRBJ2-4|TRBV19
TGTGCCAGTAGTATAGACCGGGGGGCCAAAAACATTCAGTACTTC
CASSIDRGAKNIQYF
>.|.|TRBJ2-1|TRBV5-1
TGCGCCAGCAGCTTGGTCAATCCGGGGTGGGGCAATGAGCAGTTCTTC
CASSLVNPGWGNEQFF
>few|TRBD1|TRBJ1-4|TRBV10-2
TGCGCCAGCAGTCCACTTCGACAGGGGGCTAATGAAAAACTGTTTTTT
CASSPLRQGANEKLFF
>.|.|TRBJ1-4|TRBV6-1
TGTGCCAGCAGTGAACAGGTTAATGAAAAACTGTTTTTT
CASSEQVNEKLFF
>.|.|TRBJ1-2|TRBV5-1
TGCGCCAGCAGCTACTCCGGTCGGTCCTATGGCTACACCTTC
CASSYSGRSYGYTF
>.|.|TRBJ2-7|TRBV6-5
TGTGCCAGCAGTTACTTGGGGCAGAGCTCCTACGAGCAGTACTTC
CASSYLGQSSYEQYF
>.|.|TRBJ1-1|TRBV20-1
TGCAGTGCGCGACAGGCCACTGAAGCTTTCTTT
CSARQATEAFF